This T cell receptor (beta chain) was recovered during a study of cytomegalovirus exposure and HLA in healthy donors. This CDR3 is built from 12 residues. V lost 2 bases and J 4 bases, leaving 5 bases between the germline ends. CDR1 is MNHEY and CDR2 is SMNVEV in the germline V gene (reference sequence). Broader study findings: It was reported that TCR beta sequences correctly inferred the HLA-A and HLA-B alleles for most subjects.

The PCR ran on 60 Vbeta and 13 Jbeta primers. Generated by immunoSEQ multiplex PCR, the TCRdb table keeps only in-frame clones and is missing some. The sample lists roughly 200,000 clones, 70% occurring once. Regarding this clone: The antigen is undetermined.

The clonotype comes from a man aged 35 to 55 in good health and CMV-seropositive. The sample comprised PBMCs. The V gene is TRBV27, the J gene TRBJ1-1; unclear D gene. CDR3 DNA: TGTGCCAGCAGTTTACTCGGCACTGAAGCTTTCTTT. This gives the protein CASSLLGTEAFF.